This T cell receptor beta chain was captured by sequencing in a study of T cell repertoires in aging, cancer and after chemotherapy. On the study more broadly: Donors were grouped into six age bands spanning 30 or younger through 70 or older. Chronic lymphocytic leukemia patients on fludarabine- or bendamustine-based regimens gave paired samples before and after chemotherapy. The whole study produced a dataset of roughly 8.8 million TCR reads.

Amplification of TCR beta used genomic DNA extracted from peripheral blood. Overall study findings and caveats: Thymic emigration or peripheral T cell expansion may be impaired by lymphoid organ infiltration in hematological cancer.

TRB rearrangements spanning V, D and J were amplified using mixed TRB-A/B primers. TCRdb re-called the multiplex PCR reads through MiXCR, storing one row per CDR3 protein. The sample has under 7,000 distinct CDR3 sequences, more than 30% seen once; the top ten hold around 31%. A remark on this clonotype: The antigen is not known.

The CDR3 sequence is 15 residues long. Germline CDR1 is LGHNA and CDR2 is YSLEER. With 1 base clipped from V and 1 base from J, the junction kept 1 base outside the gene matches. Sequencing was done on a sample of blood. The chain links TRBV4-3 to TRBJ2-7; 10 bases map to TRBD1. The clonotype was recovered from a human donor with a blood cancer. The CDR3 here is CASSQGTGGSYEQYF. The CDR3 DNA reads TGCGCCAGCAGCCAAGGGACAGGGGGATCCTACGAGCAGTACTTC.